A single sample gave rise to the 7 T cell receptor beta chains below, sequenced in a study of T cell repertoires in cytomegalovirus infection. Antigens of these TCRs are unknown. TCRdb reprocessed the reads via MiXCR and lists one record per CDR3 protein. Of about half a million distinct CDR3 sequences listed, 33% are singletons. Material: cultured PBMCs, obtained from culture after CMV antigen stimulation. The origin of the receptors is a human donor in good health (CMV status not recorded). Some clones in this sample may be carry-over from other donors' samples.

In this sample, this clonotype turned up a few times. The chain employs TRBV5-5 and TRBJ2-3; D call uncertain. Deletions cut 4 bases from V and 0 bases from J, with 12 bases between. CDR1 is SGHKS and CDR2 is YYEKEE in the germline V gene (reference sequence). This CDR3 has 15 amino acids. CDR3 in amino acids: CASSPRAQSTDTQYF. CDR3 bases: TGTGCCAGCAGCCCACGGGCCCAAAGCACAGATACGCAGTATTTT.

The chain joins TRBV19 to TRBJ2-3; 11 nucleotides align to TRBD2. The CDR3 is 15 amino acids. The germline V gene encodes CDR1 LNHDA and CDR2 SQIVND (reference sequence). Trimming cost V 5 bases and J 4 bases; bases outside gene matches: 5. In DNA form, the CDR3 reads TGTGCCAGTAGTCCCGGGACTAGCGGAGCAGATACGCAGTATTTT. It is translated as CASSPGTSGADTQYF.

This clonotype has a handful of counts. This chain uses TRBV18 with TRBJ2-5; 11 positions match TRBD1. This CDR3 has 17 amino acids. V lost 0 bases, J lost 5 bases, and 8 bases stayed unmatched. Germline assignment: CDR1 KGHSH and CDR2 LQKENI. CDR3 loop: CASSPPNPGQGVETQYF. CDR3 DNA: TGTGCCAGCTCACCACCTAATCCGGGACAGGGGGTGGAGACCCAGTACTTC.

This chain uses TRBV6-1 with TRBJ1-1; D remains ambiguous. Germline V gives CDR1 MNHNS, CDR2 SASEGT. There are 15 residues in the CDR3. Trimming removed 6 bases at V and 0 bases at J, with 14 bases between. The CDR3: CASSSRPNMNTEAFF. The CDR3 region has the DNA TGTGCCAGCAGCAGTAGACCCAACATGAACACTGAAGCTTTCTTT.

The J gene is TRBJ2-7, the V gene TRBV7-2; possible D gene TRBD2, 5 bases. The V end was cut by 1 base, the J end by 7 bases, with 14 bases between. CDR1 SGHTA and CDR2 FQGNSA come from the germline V gene. This CDR3 spans 14 amino acids. In DNA, the CDR3 is TGTGCCAGCAGCTTAGATTGGCTAGCCAATGAGCAGTACTTC. Its protein product is CASSLDWLANEQYF.

The rearrangement links TRBV12-3 or TRBV12-4 to TRBJ2-1; no clear D gene. This CDR3 spans 12 amino acids. The V end was cut by 6 bases, the J end by 8 bases, with 11 bases between. The DNA for the CDR3 is TGTGCCAGCAGGGGTGGCTCATATGAGCAGTTCTTC. It translates to CASRGGSYEQFF.

The chain combines TRBV4-1 with TRBJ1-1; unclear D gene. The CDR3 is 13 amino acids. Trimming pared 1 base from V and 8 bases from J, leaving 11 bases between. The germline V gene encodes CDR1 MGHRA and CDR2 YSYEKL. CDR3 nucleotides: TGCGCCAGCAGCCAAGGGTACGCGGCCGAAGCTTTCTTT. It yields the protein CASSQGYAAEAFF.